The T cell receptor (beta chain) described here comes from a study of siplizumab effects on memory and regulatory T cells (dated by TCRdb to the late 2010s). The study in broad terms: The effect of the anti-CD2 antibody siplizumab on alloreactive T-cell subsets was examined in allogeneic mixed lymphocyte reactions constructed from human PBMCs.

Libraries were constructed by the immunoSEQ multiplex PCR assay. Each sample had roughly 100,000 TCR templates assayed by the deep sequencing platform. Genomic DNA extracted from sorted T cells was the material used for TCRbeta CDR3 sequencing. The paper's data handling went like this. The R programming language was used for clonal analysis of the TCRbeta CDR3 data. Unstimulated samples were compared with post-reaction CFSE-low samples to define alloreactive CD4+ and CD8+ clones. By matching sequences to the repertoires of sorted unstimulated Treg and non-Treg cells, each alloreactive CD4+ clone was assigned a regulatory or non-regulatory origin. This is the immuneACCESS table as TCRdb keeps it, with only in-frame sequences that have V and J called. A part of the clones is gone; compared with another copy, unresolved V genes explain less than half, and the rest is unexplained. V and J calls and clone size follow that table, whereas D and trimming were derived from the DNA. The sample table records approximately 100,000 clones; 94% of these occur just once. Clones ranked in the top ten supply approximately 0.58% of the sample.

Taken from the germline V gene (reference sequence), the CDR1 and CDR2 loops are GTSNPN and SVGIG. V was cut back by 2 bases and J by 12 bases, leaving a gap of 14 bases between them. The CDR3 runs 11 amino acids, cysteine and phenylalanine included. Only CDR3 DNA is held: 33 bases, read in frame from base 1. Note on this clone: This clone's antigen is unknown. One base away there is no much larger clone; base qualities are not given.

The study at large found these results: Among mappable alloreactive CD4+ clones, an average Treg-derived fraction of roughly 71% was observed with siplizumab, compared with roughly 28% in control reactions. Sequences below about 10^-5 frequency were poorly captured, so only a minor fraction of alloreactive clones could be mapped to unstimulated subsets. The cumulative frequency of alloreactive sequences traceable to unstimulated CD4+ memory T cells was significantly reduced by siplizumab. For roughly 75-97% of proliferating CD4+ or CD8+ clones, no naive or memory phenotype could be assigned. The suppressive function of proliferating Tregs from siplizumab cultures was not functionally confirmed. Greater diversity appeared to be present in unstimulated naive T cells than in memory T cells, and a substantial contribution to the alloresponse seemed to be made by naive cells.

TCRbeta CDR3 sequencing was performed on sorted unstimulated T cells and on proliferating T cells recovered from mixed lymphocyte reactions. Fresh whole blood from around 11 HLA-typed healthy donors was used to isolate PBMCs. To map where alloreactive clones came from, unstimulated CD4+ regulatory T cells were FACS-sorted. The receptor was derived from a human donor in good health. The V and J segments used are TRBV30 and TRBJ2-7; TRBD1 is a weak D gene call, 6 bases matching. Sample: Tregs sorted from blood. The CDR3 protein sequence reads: CAWSLTGGWYF. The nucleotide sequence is TGTGCCTGGAGTCTGACAGGCGGTTGGTACTTC.